The clone carrying this T cell receptor (beta chain) was picked up many times. Its antigen is as yet unknown. The authors prepared the TCRbeta library with unique molecular identifiers. TCRdb independently ran MiXCR on the PCR reads; one entry per CDR3 protein. Of roughly 420,000 distinct CDR3 sequences listed, around 16% are singletons. This CDR3 comprises 13 residues. Trimming cost V 3 bases and J 3 bases, with 10 bases left between them. CDR1 SGHKS and CDR2 YYEKEE come from the germline V gene (reference sequence). These data come from a study of T-cell reconstitution after alpha-beta-depleted transplantation in children. Overall study findings and caveats: T-cell counts and diversity at one year following transplant were attributed mainly to newly produced T cells. Reported findings indicate that, about two months after transplant, alpha-beta T cells came from several hundred expanded clones, which were derived from non-depleted graft cells. Surviving recipient cells, namely T cells and thymic progenitors, were the source of high day-60 TCRbeta diversity in some patients.

The starting material was PBMCs, mostly from graft donor cells, obtained 360 days after TCRalphabeta/CD19-depleted stem cell transplant. The J gene is TRBJ2-7, the V gene TRBV5-5; perhaps TRBD1 as D (5 bases). This TCR was sampled from a boy younger than two who had a stem cell transplant for Wiskott-Aldrich syndrome, so the T cells may come from the graft donor. CDR3: CASSSGRDYEQYF. Here the CDR3 DNA reads TGTGCCAGCAGCTCCGGCAGGGACTACGAGCAGTACTTC.